This TCR beta chain was sequenced during a study of blood T cell repertoires in COVID-19. Only in-frame clones appear in the TCRdb table, and some are missing; sequencing was by immunoSEQ multiplex PCR. The sample consists of 250,000 to 350,000 clones, around 90% of them appearing once. This receptor was obtained from a woman in her thirties who had recovered from COVID-19. What was sequenced was PBMCs or T cells enriched from blood (not recorded which).

The CDR3 is CAISPGKAYEQYF. The DNA of the CDR3 is TGTGCCATCAGCCCGGGTAAGGCCTACGAGCAGTACTTC. This chain connects TRBV10-3 to TRBJ2-7; D is undetermined. This CDR3 is built from 13 residues. Germline V gene sequence: CDR1 ENHRY, CDR2 SYGVKD. V was clipped by 6 bases and J by 2 bases, with 11 bases between them.